These 11 T cell receptor beta chains originate from one sample sequenced in a study of cytomegalovirus exposure and HLA in healthy donors. The study ran its PCR with 60 Vbeta and 13 Jbeta primers. Some clones are missing from TCRdb's copy, which holds only in-frame ones; the method was immunoSEQ multiplex PCR. The repertoire shows about 70,000 clones; the top ten hold approximately 1.6%. Sequenced sample: PBMCs. The receptor source for this set is a woman aged 30 to 39 in good health and CMV-seronegative.

This chain uses TRBV6-5 with TRBJ2-2; no clear D. Germline-derived CDR1 and CDR2 are MNHEY and SVGAGI. Trimming cost V 2 bases and J 10 bases, with 8 bases left between them. The CDR3 runs to 12 residues. CDR3 protein: CASSYLGEELFF. Here the CDR3 DNA reads TGTGCCAGCAGTTACCTTGGAGAGGAGCTGTTTTTT.

The chain recombines TRBV5-6 with TRBJ1-1, with D possibly TRBD1 on 5 matching bases. Trimming removed 0 bases from V and 4 bases from J, with 7 bases in between. CDR3 length: 13 amino acids. Per germline, CDR1 SGHDT and CDR2 YYEEEE. CDR3: CASSLGRGTEAFF. The CDR3 coding sequence is TGTGCCAGCAGCTTGGGGAGGGGCACTGAAGCTTTCTTT.

In regard to this clone: At one of its ends the junction is not consistent with the germline gene, which may arise from a read error. The J gene is TRBJ1-1, the V gene TRBV30; D call uncertain. Germline V gene data show CDR1 as GTSNPN and CDR2 as SVGIG (reference sequence). The CDR3 runs to 12 residues. The CDR3 DNA follows: TGTGCCTGGAGTCAGAGGAGGAGTGAAGATTTCTTT. Its protein is CAWSQRRSEDFF.

The chain recombines TRBV30 with TRBJ2-6; D perhaps matches TRBD1 (6 bases). Germline V gene lookup returns CDR1 GTSNPN and CDR2 SVGIG (reference sequence). The CDR3 has 16 amino acids. Trimming left V 5 bases short and J 0 bases short, with 14 bases between. In DNA, the CDR3 is TGTGCCTGGGGGTCGCAGGGGCTCTCTGGGGCCAACGTCCTGACTTTC. It codes for CAWGSQGLSGANVLTF.

The chain carries TRBV19 and TRBJ1-1; 8 positions agree with TRBD1. The CDR3 is 14 residues long. V was pared by 5 bases and J by 2 bases, with 4 bases of the junction left unmatched. Germline V gene lookup returns CDR1 LNHDA and CDR2 SQIVND (reference sequence). CDR3: CASSPGQVNTEAFF. CDR3 nucleotide sequence: TGTGCCAGTAGTCCGGGACAGGTAAACACTGAAGCTTTCTTT.

The chain carries TRBV30 and TRBJ2-3; tentatively, D is TRBD2 (6 bases). The CDR3 is made up of 16 amino acids. V lost 2 bases, J lost 1 base, and 16 bases lay in between. The germline V gene has CDR1 GTSNPN and CDR2 SVGIG (reference sequence). The CDR3 nucleotides are TGTGCCTGGAGTATAATCAGGACTACGGGCACAGATACGCAGTATTTT. It encodes CAWSIIRTTGTDTQYF. The full variable domain, in which reference TRBV30 and TRBJ2-3 provide the parts outside the CDR3, is SQTIHQWPATLVQPVGSPLSLECTVEGTSNPNLYWYRQAAGRGLQLLFYSVGIGQISSEVPQNLSASRPQDRQFILSSKKLLLSDSGFYLCAWSIIRTTGTDTQYFGPGTRLTVL.

The chain carries TRBV4-1 and TRBJ1-1; TRBD1 is a possible D gene (6 bases). V was pared by 1 base and J by 0 bases, with 15 bases between. Germline V gene sequence: CDR1 MGHRA, CDR2 YSYEKL. The CDR3 is made up of 17 amino acids. The CDR3 coding sequence is TGCGCCAGCAGCCAAGCCTACAGGGACCAAATGAACACTGAAGCTTTCTTT. Amino acid sequence: CASSQAYRDQMNTEAFF.

The V and J genes are TRBV9 and TRBJ1-2; tentative D call: TRBD1 (5 bases). Germline values: CDR1 SGDLS, CDR2 YYNGEE. Trimming cost V 3 bases and J 8 bases, with 17 bases left between them. The CDR3 loop spans 14 amino acids. The CDR3 DNA reads as TGTGCCAGCAGCGCAGTTGGGGCAGGGCGCGGCTACACCTTC. This gives the protein CASSAVGAGRGYTF.

The gene calls are TRBV6-5 and TRBJ1-5; 9 nucleotides line up with TRBD1. Germline values: CDR1 MNHEY, CDR2 SVGAGI. The J segment lost 7 bases and the V segment lost 6 bases, leaving 10 bases of the junction unmatched. This CDR3 has 15 amino acids. DNA for the CDR3: TGTGCCAGCAGCCCCGGGACAGGGAGGGGGCAGCCCCAGCATTTT. Residues: CASSPGTGRGQPQHF.

V is TRBV29-1 and J is TRBJ2-3, with TRBD1 as a possible D gene (6 bases). Trimming took 3 bases from V and 2 from J, leaving 12 bases between them. There are 14 residues in the CDR3. CDR1 is SQVTM and CDR2 is ANQGSEA in the germline V gene. In nucleotides, the CDR3 is TGCAGCGTTGAGCCGGGACAATCCACAGATACGCAGTATTTT. Protein product: CSVEPGQSTDTQYF.

The chain employs TRBV2 and TRBJ1-5, with D uncertain. The CDR3 has 13 amino acids. Germline V gives CDR1 SNHLY, CDR2 FYNNEI. The V end lost 7 bases, the J end lost 4 bases, and 11 bases lay between the germline ends. CDR3 protein: CASKVGRNQPQHF. The CDR3 nucleotides are TGTGCCAGCAAGGTGGGCCGGAATCAGCCCCAGCATTTT.